The 16 T cell receptor beta chains below all came from one sample that was sequenced in a study of CD8 T cells in Susac syndrome. Random hexamers were used to reverse transcribe the RNA input (about 0.5 to 1 ug). TCRdb independently ran MiXCR on the immunoSEQ multiplex PCR reads; one entry per CDR3 protein. Of roughly 130,000 distinct CDR3 sequences listed, approximately 95% are singletons. The specimen was CD4+ T cells from PBMCs. These receptors were obtained from a human donor with multiple sclerosis.

This clonotype has a single count. Sequence at one end of the junction differs from germline and may be a read error. The rearrangement uses TRBV12-3 or TRBV12-4 and TRBJ1-2; D possibly corresponds to TRBD1 (5 bases). The CDR3 runs to 13 residues. The CDR3 bases are TGTGCCAGCCGGGACTGGGGAGGGGTTGGCTATACCTTC. It translates to CASRDWGGVGYTF.

V and J are TRBV6-2 or TRBV6-3 and TRBJ2-5; 9 bases are a match to TRBD2. The germline V gene encodes CDR1 MNHEY and CDR2 SVGEGT. The CDR3 sequence is 15 residues long. The J segment lost 3 bases and the V segment lost 6 bases, leaving 8 bases of the junction unmatched. The CDR3 here is CASRDLSGGKETQYF. The CDR3, as DNA: TGTGCCAGCAGGGACCTTAGCGGGGGAAAAGAGACCCAGTACTTC.

The V gene is TRBV25-1, the J gene TRBJ2-3; D call uncertain. Between the trimmed V and J ends, which lost 7 bases and 2 bases, there was a span of 10 bases. The CDR3 extends over 13 amino acids. Looked up from germline, CDR1 is MGHDK and CDR2 is SYGVNS. For the CDR3, the DNA is TGTGCCAGCATGGCCGTCCTCACAGATACGCAGTATTTT. Its protein product is CASMAVLTDTQYF.

The CDR3 region is CASTRGPPSYEQYF. DNA of the CDR3: TGTGCCAGCACCCGCGGACCCCCCTCCTACGAGCAGTACTTC. The chain is built from TRBV27 and TRBJ2-7; no clear D gene. The CDR3 consists of 14 residues. V was pared by 7 bases and J by 0 bases, with 13 bases between. Germline values: CDR1 MNHEY, CDR2 SMNVEV (reference sequence).

The chain uses TRBV19 and TRBJ1-2; the D gene is possibly TRBD1 (6 bases). Germline assignment: CDR1 LNHDA and CDR2 SQIVND (reference sequence). This CDR3 comprises 13 residues. Trimming stripped 8 bases from V and 6 bases from J, with 16 bases between. CDR3 protein: CASLSTEGDGYTF. The CDR3 DNA reads as TGTGCCAGTCTCTCTACTGAGGGGGATGGCTACACCTTC.

This clonotype came up once. The gene calls are TRBV20-1 and TRBJ2-7; 8 bases are shared with TRBD1. Germline V CDR1 and CDR2: DFQATT, SNEGSKA (reference sequence). V was clipped by 6 bases and J by 4 bases; unmatched bases: 5. The CDR3 contains 12 residues. This CDR3 reads CSAVTGAYEQYF. The CDR3 DNA reads as TGCAGTGCAGTGACAGGGGCGTACGAGCAGTACTTC.

The chain uses TRBV19 and TRBJ2-1, with unresolved D. This CDR3 has 15 amino acids. V lost 2 bases to trimming and J lost 0 bases, with 8 bases between them. Germline V gives CDR1 LNHDA, CDR2 SQIVND (reference sequence). The CDR3 DNA sequence: TGTGCCAGTAGTATAATGCCCTCCTCCTACAATGAGCAGTTCTTC. This sequence encodes CASSIMPSSYNEQFF. Together with reference TRBV19 and TRBJ2-1, the CDR3 gives the full variable domain: DGGITQSPKYLFRKEGQNVTLSCEQNLNHDAMYWYRQDPGQGLRLIYYSQIVNDFQKGDIAEGYSVSREKKESFPLTVTSAQKNPTAFYLCASSIMPSSYNEQFFGPGTRLTVL.

The rearrangement links TRBV2 to TRBJ2-1, with a tentative D call TRBD1 (6 bases). CDR3 length: 14 residues. Germline assignment: CDR1 SNHLY and CDR2 FYNNEI. V lost 8 bases, J lost 8 bases, and 19 bases lay in between. For the CDR3, the DNA is TGTGCCAGCCAGACCACAGGGATTGGCGATGAGCAGTTCTTC. Amino acids: CASQTTGIGDEQFF.

The genes are TRBV3-1 and TRBJ2-7; 8 positions agree with TRBD2. Trimming cost V 8 bases and J 3 bases; bases outside gene matches: 3. CDR1 is LGHDT, CDR2 YNNKEL, per germline (reference sequence). The CDR3 runs to 12 residues. The CDR3 nucleotides are TGTGCCAGCCCAAGCGGGAGCTACGAGCAGTACTTC. It encodes CASPSGSYEQYF.

This sequence joins TRBV4-1 and TRBJ2-5, with TRBD2 identical over 7 bases. V was clipped by 1 base and J by 5 bases; unmatched bases: 4. CDR1 and CDR2 (germline): MGHRA, YSYEKL. The CDR3 runs to 14 residues. CDR3 coding DNA: TGCGCCAGCAGCCAAGGCCGGGGAGGGGAGACCCAGTACTTC. It encodes CASSQGRGGETQYF.

The rearrangement uses TRBV3-1 and TRBJ2-2; D might be TRBD1 or TRBD2, each matching 5 bases. Looked up from germline, CDR1 is LGHDT and CDR2 is YNNKEL (reference sequence). CDR3 length: 15 residues. V gave up 4 bases and J gave up 6 bases, with 15 bases separating them. The CDR3, as DNA: TGTGCCAGCAGCCTCGGGGCCGCGACCGCCGGGGAGCTGTTTTTT. Translating it yields CASSLGAATAGELFF.

The chain has TRBV20-1 and TRBJ2-5, with 8 nucleotides matching TRBD2. Germline CDR1 is DFQATT and CDR2 is SNEGSKA (reference sequence). With 3 bases clipped from V and 2 bases from J, the junction kept 5 bases outside the gene matches. The CDR3 spans 14 residues. CDR3 nucleotide sequence: TGCAGTGCTAGCGGGAGGGGAGCTCAAGAGACCCAGTACTTC. As protein: CSASGRGAQETQYF.

The chain is built from TRBV27 and TRBJ2-2; D not resolved. This CDR3 comprises 16 residues. Germline V lookup: CDR1 MNHEY, CDR2 SMNVEV (reference sequence). Trimming left V 7 bases short and J 5 bases short, with 20 bases between. CDR3 in amino acids: CASTLFPPTTTGELFF. DNA of the CDR3: TGTGCCAGCACACTCTTCCCGCCAACCACAACCGGGGAGCTGTTTTTT.

This clonotype occurred a few times. The chain has TRBV11-2 and TRBJ2-7; no definite D call. The germline CDR1 and CDR2 sequences are SGHAT and FQNNGV. CDR3 length: 15 amino acids. Trimming pared 3 bases from V and 0 bases from J, leaving 12 bases between. The CDR3 reads CASSFGPAVSYEQYF. CDR3 DNA sequence: TGTGCCAGCAGCTTTGGGCCCGCGGTCTCCTACGAGCAGTACTTC. Full variable domain (outside the CDR3, taken from reference TRBV11-2 and TRBJ2-7): EAGVAQSPRYKIIEKRQSVAFWCNPISGHATLYWYQQILGQGPKLLIQFQNNGVVDDSQLPKDRFSAERLKGVDSTLKIQPAKLEDSAVYLCASSFGPAVSYEQYFGPGTRLTVT.

V is TRBV12-3 or TRBV12-4 and J is TRBJ2-7, with 12 positions matching TRBD2. The CDR3 covers 15 residues. V gave up 6 bases and J gave up 2 bases; unmatched junction bases: 5. CDR3 bases: TGTGCCAGCAGCGCCGGACTAGCGGGGACCTACGAGCAGTACTTC. Its protein product is CASSAGLAGTYEQYF.

The V gene is TRBV20-1, the J gene TRBJ2-1; D is perhaps TRBD1 or TRBD2 (6 bases each). V dropped 0 bases and J dropped 6 bases, with 18 bases sitting between them. The CDR3 is 16 amino acids. Germline CDR1 is DFQATT and CDR2 is SNEGSKA (reference sequence). In nucleotides, the CDR3 is TGCAGTGCTAGAGAAGCGGAGGGGTGGGGGCTCAATGAGCAGTTCTTC. Translating it yields CSAREAEGWGLNEQFF.